This entry lists 22 T cell receptor beta chains sequenced from one sample in a study of identifying expanded T cells in peripheral blood. Sequencing used immunoSEQ multiplex PCR; TCRdb keeps in-frame clones, though not all of them. There are about 120,000 clones in the sample; 84% occur only once, and 3% to 4% lies in the top ten. Sequenced sample: blood. The receptors here all came from a person aged 18 to 70 in good health.

In its sample, this clone was seen once. The V and J genes are TRBV19 and TRBJ1-5; a weak D match, TRBD1 (6 bases). The CDR3 length is 17 residues. The V end was cut by 6 bases, the J end by 5 bases, with 23 bases between. The germline CDR1 and CDR2 sequences are LNHDA and SQIVND (reference sequence). The chain's CDR3 is CASSPNETGWEDQPQHF. For the CDR3, the DNA is TGTGCCAGTAGCCCGAACGAAACAGGGTGGGAGGATCAGCCCCAGCATTTT.

The chain links TRBV11-2 to TRBJ2-3; no clear D gene. The V gene lost 1 base and the J gene lost 6 bases, with 11 bases spanning the gap. Germline-derived CDR1 and CDR2 are SGHAT and FQNNGV. This CDR3 comprises 14 residues. The CDR3 loop reads CASSLGGPVDTQYF. DNA of the CDR3: TGTGCCAGCAGCTTAGGCGGCCCCGTCGATACGCAGTATTTT.

V gene TRBV9 combines with J gene TRBJ1-2; D might be TRBD1 (6 bases). This CDR3 is built from 14 residues. Looked up from germline, CDR1 is SGDLS and CDR2 is YYNGEE. V gave up 0 bases and J gave up 8 bases, with 14 bases separating them. CDR3 sequence: CASSVATGGGGYTF. Written as DNA, the CDR3 is TGTGCCAGCAGCGTAGCCACCGGGGGCGGAGGCTACACCTTC.

In this sample, this clone turned up a few times. CDR3 coding DNA: TGTGCCAGCAGTGAGCAGGGCGCCTACGAGCAGTACTTC. It yields the protein CASSEQGAYEQYF. The chain has TRBV2 and TRBJ2-7, with a weak D call TRBD1 (5 bases). V was shortened by 3 bases and J by 2 bases, with 8 bases between the two germline ends. Germline V gene lookup returns CDR1 SNHLY and CDR2 FYNNEI. The CDR3 contains 13 residues. The full variable domain, its missing parts supplied by reference TRBV2 and TRBJ2-7, is EPEVTQTPSHQVTQMGQEVILRCVPISNHLYFYWYRQILGQKVEFLVSFYNNEISEKSEIFDDQFSVERPDGSNFTLKIRSTKLEDSAMYFCASSEQGAYEQYFGPGTRLTVT.

V gene TRBV11-2 combines with J gene TRBJ1-2; D unclear. The germline V gene encodes CDR1 SGHAT and CDR2 FQNNGV. Trimming removed 4 bases from V and 0 bases from J, with 9 bases in between. The CDR3 spans 14 residues. CDR3: CASSWASTNYGYTF. In DNA, the CDR3 is TGTGCCAGCAGCTGGGCATCGACTAACTATGGCTACACCTTC.

The V gene is TRBV7-8, the J gene TRBJ1-3; TRBD1 matches 7 bases. Per the germline V gene, CDR1 is SGHVS and CDR2 is FQNEAQ. The CDR3 totals 15 residues. After removal of 7 bases from V and 5 bases from J, the junction contained 11 bases not matched to a gene. The DNA for the CDR3 is TGTGCCAGCACCCTAGAGGGGACAGTTAGAAACACCATATATTTT. Its translation: CASTLEGTVRNTIYF.

This rearrangement joins TRBV6-5 to TRBJ1-2, with D possibly TRBD1 on 5 matching bases. This CDR3 comprises 13 residues. In germline, CDR1 is MNHEY, CDR2 SVGAGI. Trimming cost V 6 bases and J 8 bases, with 16 bases left between them. In nucleotides, the CDR3 is TGTGCCAGCAGAAAGAACCAGGACACGGGCTACACCTTC. As protein: CASRKNQDTGYTF.

This clone was detected a few times. V and J are TRBV7-6 and TRBJ1-3; D remains unclear. Germline V gives CDR1 SGHVS, CDR2 FNYEAQ. CDR3 length: 18 residues. Trimming left V 5 bases short and J 0 bases short, with 20 bases between. The chain's CDR3 is CASSPRDSGSNSGNTIYF. CDR3 DNA: TGTGCCAGCAGCCCCCGGGATTCGGGCAGCAACTCTGGAAACACCATATATTTT.

Comment on this clone: At one boundary the junction diverges from the germline segment, which might be a read error. CDR3 amino acids: CASSLAGRLLFF. CDR3 coding DNA: TGTGCCAGCAGCTTAGCGGGGCGGTTGCTCTTCTTC. This sequence joins TRBV7-9 and TRBJ1-2; possible D gene TRBD1, 5 bases. This CDR3 is 12 amino acids long. Germline V gives CDR1 SEHNR, CDR2 FQNEAQ (reference sequence).

The rearrangement links TRBV16 to TRBJ1-5; D is possibly TRBD1 (5 bases). Germline V gives CDR1 KGHSY, CDR2 FQNENV. V was cut by 2 bases and J by 0 bases, with 11 bases left in between. The CDR3 is 16 amino acids. Here the CDR3 reads CASSQRGPYSNQPQHF. In DNA form, the CDR3 reads TGTGCCAGCAGCCAAAGGGGACCCTATAGCAATCAGCCCCAGCATTTT.

This clone was seen only once. This chain uses TRBV27 with TRBJ1-2; D possibly corresponds to TRBD1 (5 bases). CDR1 is MNHEY and CDR2 is SMNVEV in the germline V gene (reference sequence). Deletions cut 4 bases from V and 1 base from J, with 13 bases between. This CDR3 contains 15 residues. CDR3 in amino acids: CASSWGSGFNYGYTF. CDR3 nucleotide sequence: TGTGCCAGCAGTTGGGGGAGCGGCTTTAACTATGGCTACACCTTC.

The CDR3 spells CASSFRNSPLHF. CDR3 sequence (DNA): TGTGCCAGCAGCTTCCGCAATTCACCCCTCCACTTT. The chain recombines TRBV7-8 with TRBJ1-6; no clear D gene. CDR3 length: 12 amino acids. Trimming took off 3 bases at V and 7 bases at J, with 4 bases between the two ends. CDR1 and CDR2 (germline): SGHVS, FQNEAQ.

The V and J genes are TRBV18 and TRBJ1-4, with D tentatively TRBD1 (5 bases). Germline V gene sequence: CDR1 KGHSH, CDR2 LQKENI. This CDR3 is 17 amino acids long. V was shortened by 1 base and J by 6 bases, with 18 bases between the two germline ends. The CDR3 protein is CASSPRVYGGTDEKLFF. The CDR3 DNA is TGTGCCAGCTCACCACGGGTGTATGGAGGGACCGATGAAAAACTGTTTTTT.

The chain employs TRBV9 and TRBJ2-3; 8 bases are a match to TRBD2. Per germline, CDR1 SGDLS and CDR2 YYNGEE. After removal of 3 bases from V and 0 bases from J, the junction contained 3 bases not matched to a gene. This CDR3 is built from 15 residues. The CDR3 region is CASSGSGGSTDTQYF. Written as DNA, the CDR3 is TGTGCCAGCAGCGGATCGGGGGGGAGCACAGATACGCAGTATTTT.

The chain employs TRBV5-1 and TRBJ2-7; TRBD1 aligns across 8 bases. The CDR3 extends over 14 amino acids. The J segment lost 2 bases and the V segment lost 4 bases, leaving 5 bases of the junction unmatched. The V gene's germline CDR1 is SGHRS and CDR2 YFSETQ. The CDR3 here is CASSRGTGTYEQYF. The CDR3 region has the DNA TGCGCCAGCAGCCGCGGGACAGGCACCTACGAGCAGTACTTC.

CDR3 DNA: TGTGCCAGCCCCATAACCTACGAGCAGTACTTC. It translates to CASPITYEQYF. The V call is TRBV12-1, the J call TRBJ2-7. TRBV12-1 is a known pseudogene. The CDR3 contains 11 residues.

The V and J genes are TRBV7-9 and TRBJ2-2, with a weak D call TRBD2 (6 bases). V gave up 5 bases and J gave up 9 bases, with 22 bases separating them. Germline CDR1 and CDR2: SEHNR and FQNEAQ (reference sequence). There are 16 residues in the CDR3. CDR3 residues: CASSPTRELPERELFF. The CDR3 DNA reads TGTGCCAGCAGCCCAACGCGGGAACTACCGGAAAGGGAGCTGTTTTTT. Combining the CDR3 with reference TRBV7-9 and TRBJ2-2 gives the whole variable domain DTGVSQNPRHKITKRGQNVTFRCDPISEHNRLYWYRQTLGQGPEFLTYFQNEAQLEKSRLLSDRFSAERPKGSFSTLEIQRTEQGDSAMYLCASSPTRELPERELFFGEGSRLTVL.

CDR3 nucleotides: TGTGCCAGTAGGGACAGCTTTAGCAATCAGCCCCAGCATTTT. As protein: CASRDSFSNQPQHF. This chain uses TRBV19 with TRBJ1-5; possible D gene TRBD1, 6 bases. The CDR3 has 14 residues. The germline V gene encodes CDR1 LNHDA and CDR2 SQIVND (reference sequence). The V and J ends lost 6 bases and 0 bases respectively, with 9 bases between them. Full variable domain (missing parts from reference TRBV19 and TRBJ1-5): DGGITQSPKYLFRKEGQNVTLSCEQNLNHDAMYWYRQDPGQGLRLIYYSQIVNDFQKGDIAEGYSVSREKKESFPLTVTSAQKNPTAFYLCASRDSFSNQPQHFGDGTRLSIL.

This chain connects TRBV5-1 to TRBJ1-3; the match to TRBD1 covers 9 bases. The CDR3 is 17 residues long. Germline CDR1 SGHRS, CDR2 YFSETQ. The V and J ends lost 3 bases and 2 bases, in that order; junction bases with no gene match: 9. In DNA, the CDR3 is TGCGCCAGCAGCTACGACGGACAGGGGTTGACTGGAAACACCATATATTTT. Its translation: CASSYDGQGLTGNTIYF. The entire variable domain, with the rest obtained from reference TRBV5-1 and TRBJ1-3, is as follows: KAGVTQTPRYLIKTRGQQVTLSCSPISGHRSVSWYQQTPGQGLQFLFEYFSETQRNKGNFPGRFSGRQFSNSRSEMNVSTLELGDSALYLCASSYDGQGLTGNTIYFGEGSWLTVV.

The chain uses TRBV9 and TRBJ1-2, with TRBD1 identical over 11 bases. The CDR3 sequence is 16 residues long. V dropped 8 bases and J dropped 1; count of bases not matched to a gene: 10. Germline values: CDR1 SGDLS, CDR2 YYNGEE. The CDR3 loop is CASKSGTGGNNYGYTF. Here the CDR3 DNA reads TGTGCCAGTAAGTCCGGGACAGGGGGAAATAACTATGGCTACACCTTC.

This sequence joins TRBV6-5 and TRBJ1-2; D call uncertain. The V end was cut by 2 bases, the J end by 2 bases, with 9 bases between. The CDR3 has 14 residues. CDR1 and CDR2 from the germline V gene are MNHEY and SVGAGI. This CDR3 is CASSYSSVNYGYTF. CDR3 in DNA: TGTGCCAGCAGTTACAGCTCGGTAAACTATGGCTACACCTTC.

The DNA for the CDR3 is TGTGCCAGCAGCTTACGACAGGGAGTACCCACTGAAGCTTTCTTT. This encodes CASSLRQGVPTEAFF. The rearrangement links TRBV16 to TRBJ1-1; 7 positions match TRBD1. Germline trimming cut 5 bases from V and 4 bases from J; bases unmatched to any gene: 10. The germline gives CDR1 KGHSY, CDR2 FQNENV. The CDR3 loop spans 15 amino acids.